A single sample is the source of the 30 T cell receptor beta chains below, sequenced in a study of PD-L1 blockade in urothelial cancer. TCRdb's copy holds only in-frame clones and misses some; the assay was immunoSEQ multiplex PCR. Of 60,000 to 75,000 clones in the sample, roughly 84% are singletons; the top ten hold roughly 9.2%. Time point of the sample: pretreatment peripheral blood. The specimen comprised PBMCs, sampled around atezolizumab (anti-PD-L1) treatment. These receptors came from a woman in her 70s with urothelial cancer.

J is TRBJ1-6 and V is TRBV4-2; D is ambiguous. The germline CDR1 and CDR2 sequences are LGHNA and YNFKEQ. The CDR3 totals 16 residues. V shed 0 bases and J shed 9 bases, with 15 bases lying between them. CDR3: CASSQDPTPSGSPLHF. CDR3 nucleotides: TGTGCCAGCAGCCAAGATCCCACCCCCTCCGGTTCACCCCTCCACTTT.

V is TRBV30 and J is TRBJ1-3; D remains unclear. Germline V gene data show CDR1 as GTSNPN and CDR2 as SVGIG (reference sequence). CDR3 size: 13 residues. V was pared by 2 bases and J by 4 bases, with 9 bases between. CDR3 sequence (DNA): TGTGCCTGGAGTACGGGGAACGGAAACACCATATATTTT. Residues: CAWSTGNGNTIYF.

V is TRBV10-3 and J is TRBJ2-2; 14 bases match TRBD2. The CDR3 is made up of 16 amino acids. V dropped 6 bases and J dropped 7; count of bases not matched to a gene: 7. CDR1 ENHRY and CDR2 SYGVKD come from the germline V gene. In DNA, the CDR3 is TGTGCCATCAGAGGGACTAGCGGGGGTATGATCGGGGAGCTGTTTTTT. As protein: CAIRGTSGGMIGELFF.

The chain carries TRBV4-1 and TRBJ1-1; 8 bases fit TRBD1. Unmatched junction bases numbered 5, after V lost 1 base and J lost 4 bases. Looked up from germline, CDR1 is MGHRA and CDR2 is YSYEKL. This CDR3 has 15 amino acids. The CDR3 DNA follows: TGCGCCAGCAGCCAAGTCAGGGGGCTGGGCACTGAAGCTTTCTTT. It yields the protein CASSQVRGLGTEAFF.

The J gene is TRBJ1-1, the V gene TRBV6-5; 7 nucleotides agree with TRBD1. The CDR3 is made up of 11 amino acids. Germline-derived CDR1 and CDR2 are MNHEY and SVGAGI. Trimming removed 6 bases from V and 7 bases from J; junction bases left unmatched: 2. CDR3 amino acids: CASSRQGEAFF. The CDR3 DNA reads TGTGCCAGCAGCCGACAGGGTGAAGCTTTCTTT.

V is TRBV19 and J is TRBJ1-2, with 7 bases aligning to TRBD1. The CDR3 spans 14 residues. CDR1 LNHDA and CDR2 SQIVND come from the germline V gene (reference sequence). The J segment lost 2 bases and the V segment lost 8 bases, leaving 8 bases of the junction unmatched. CDR3 bases: TGTGCCAGTGGGGCCCAGGGGGGAAACTATGGCTACACCTTC. This gives the protein CASGAQGGNYGYTF.

J is TRBJ2-1 and V is TRBV7-2; 11 bases line up with TRBD2. The germline V gene has CDR1 SGHTA and CDR2 FQGNSA. CDR3 length: 16 residues. J gave up 4 bases and V 5 bases, and 7 bases lay outside the gene matches. The DNA for the CDR3 is TGTGCCAGCAGCAGCCTCCCTAGCGGGAGGTACAATGAGCAGTTCTTC. This codes for CASSSLPSGRYNEQFF.

This clone was observed once. The V call is TRBV19, the J call TRBJ2-7, with 7 bases fitting TRBD1. Looked up from germline, CDR1 is LNHDA and CDR2 is SQIVND (reference sequence). This CDR3 has 12 residues. DNA of the CDR3: TGTGCTACGGGGCAGGGGGCCTACGAGCAGTACTTC. It translates to CATGQGAYEQYF.

With regard to this clone: At one end the junction does not follow the germline gene, possibly because of a read error. The chain combines TRBV5-1 with TRBJ2-6; the match to TRBD1 covers 9 bases. The V gene's germline CDR1 is SGHRS and CDR2 YFSETQ. This CDR3 is built from 17 residues. CDR3 amino acids: CASSLGQGQGGANVPTF. For the CDR3, the DNA is TGCGCCAGCAGCTTGGGACAGGGACAGGGAGGGGCCAACGTCCCGACTTTC. The full variable domain, in which reference TRBV5-1 and TRBJ2-6 provide the parts outside the CDR3, is KAGVTQTPRYLIKTRGQQVTLSCSPISGHRSVSWYQQTPGQGLQFLFEYFSETQRNKGNFPGRFSGRQFSNSRSEMNVSTLELGDSALYLCASSLGQGQGGANVPTFGAGSRLTVL.

The chain recombines TRBV2 with TRBJ2-1, with D tentatively TRBD2 (5 bases). CDR3 length: 15 residues. With 9 bases removed from V and 1 base from J, the gap between germline ends came to 16 bases. Germline lookup yields CDR1 SNHLY and CDR2 FYNNEI. The DNA of the CDR3 is TGTGCCAGTGGCTCGAGAGCGGCTTCCTACAATGAGCAGTTCTTC. Translating it yields CASGSRAASYNEQFF.

This clone occurred a few times. V usage is TRBV19 and J usage is TRBJ1-2; D is possibly TRBD1 (6 bases). Germline V gives CDR1 LNHDA, CDR2 SQIVND (reference sequence). V lost 6 bases and J lost 4, with 18 bases in between. This CDR3 contains 15 residues. CDR3 nucleotides: TGTGCCAGTAGCACGACCCGGGACACGCGCTATGGCTACACCTTC. Its translation: CASSTTRDTRYGYTF.

The J gene is TRBJ2-2, the V gene TRBV5-1; TRBD2 matches 11 bases. Germline trimming cut 4 bases from V and 7 bases from J; bases unmatched to any gene: 15. The germline gives CDR1 SGHRS, CDR2 YFSETQ. The CDR3 is 18 amino acids. The CDR3 region is CASSPTSGSYLGDGELFF. CDR3 DNA sequence: TGCGCCAGCAGCCCTACTAGCGGGAGTTACCTGGGTGACGGGGAGCTGTTTTTT.

CDR3 protein: CASSLGDSTLETQYF. Written as DNA, the CDR3 is TGTGCCAGCAGCTTAGGGGACAGTACCTTGGAGACCCAGTACTTC. The J gene is TRBJ2-5, the V gene TRBV7-7; 7 bases align to TRBD1. J was trimmed by 5 bases and V by 1 base; bases with no gene match: 7. This CDR3 is 15 amino acids long. Germline assignment: CDR1 SSHAT and CDR2 FNYEAQ (reference sequence).

This clone occurred once. The chain is built from TRBV7-2 and TRBJ2-3; 8 nucleotides match TRBD1. This CDR3 comprises 15 residues. The V gene end was trimmed by 7 bases and the J gene end by 4 bases; junction bases not matched to a gene: 10. The germline gives CDR1 SGHTA, CDR2 FQGNSA. The chain's CDR3 is CASTISRGPADTQYF. In nucleotides, the CDR3 is TGTGCCAGCACCATCTCCAGGGGGCCCGCAGATACGCAGTATTTT.

The chain couples TRBV12-5 to TRBJ1-2; tentatively, D is TRBD1 (6 bases). This CDR3 is built from 15 residues. V was cut by 1 base and J by 3 bases, with 12 bases left in between. The germline CDR1 and CDR2 sequences are LGHNT and FRNRAP. In nucleotides, the CDR3 is TGTGCTAGTGGTTTGGGGGGGGGCCCCTACTATGGCTACACCTTC. Protein: CASGLGGGPYYGYTF.

This sequence joins TRBV15 and TRBJ2-7, with D uncertain. Germline-derived CDR1 and CDR2 are LNHNV and YYDKDF (reference sequence). The ends were cut back, 4 bases at V and 0 bases at J, with 10 bases in the middle. This CDR3 is 14 amino acids long. CDR3 sequence: CATSIGSNSYEQYF. CDR3 DNA sequence: TGTGCCACCAGCATCGGGTCCAACTCCTACGAGCAGTACTTC.

The rearrangement links TRBV7-2 to TRBJ2-7; D may be TRBD1 (6 bases). The germline V and J ends were trimmed by 5 bases and 6 bases, with 8 bases remaining between them. CDR3 length: 11 residues. Germline CDR1 and CDR2: SGHTA and FQGNSA. The CDR3 DNA sequence: TGTGCCAGCAGCGCGGACAGCGAGCAGTACTTC. Its protein is CASSADSEQYF.

The V and J genes are TRBV7-9 and TRBJ2-1; D gene uncertain. Germline V gene data show CDR1 as SEHNR and CDR2 as FQNEAQ (reference sequence). CDR3 length: 15 residues. V was pared by 3 bases and J by 3 bases, with 12 bases between. The CDR3 sequence is CASSFLSTVYNEQFF. For the CDR3, the DNA is TGTGCCAGCAGCTTCCTATCGACTGTCTACAATGAGCAGTTCTTC.

The chain recombines TRBV5-1 with TRBJ2-3, with 7 bases aligning to TRBD2. Germline V gene sequence: CDR1 SGHRS, CDR2 YFSETQ. Trimming cost V 3 bases and J 2 bases; bases outside gene matches: 6. CDR3 size: 15 residues. CDR3 protein: CASSWGGRHTDTQYF. As DNA, the CDR3 is TGCGCCAGCAGCTGGGGAGGGAGGCACACAGATACGCAGTATTTT.

This clone occurred once. CDR3 protein: CASSFSVAGGYNEQFF. Written as DNA, the CDR3 is TGCGCCAGCAGTTTTTCCGTAGCGGGGGGGTACAATGAGCAGTTCTTC. The chain combines TRBV10-1 with TRBJ2-1, with 11 bases matching TRBD2. CDR1 and CDR2 (germline): WNHNN, SYGVQD (reference sequence). V lost 5 bases, J lost 4 bases, and 7 bases stayed unmatched. This CDR3 contains 16 residues.

The chain couples TRBV15 to TRBJ2-4; 11 positions match TRBD2. Germline V lookup: CDR1 LNHNV, CDR2 YYDKDF (reference sequence). After removal of 1 base from V and 11 bases from J, the junction contained 13 bases not matched to a gene. CDR3 length: 17 residues. The CDR3 DNA follows: TGTGCCACCAGCAGAGGGGGAACTAGCGGGAGTCTAGTCCTTCAGTACTTC. Amino acids: CATSRGGTSGSLVLQYF.

V is TRBV28 and J is TRBJ2-7; weak D call: TRBD1 (6 bases). This CDR3 comprises 15 residues. From germline, CDR1 is MDHEN and CDR2 SYDVKM. V dropped 2 bases and J dropped 5 bases, with 16 bases sitting between them. CDR3 coding DNA: TGTGCCAGCAGTTTAATTACAGGGAGCTACAACGAGCAGTACTTC. Protein: CASSLITGSYNEQYF.

In nucleotides, the CDR3 is TGTGCCAGCAGCCAAGGGGAGACTAGCGGGGGCCCCTACGAGCAGTACTTC. Translated: CASSQGETSGGPYEQYF. The chain links TRBV4-2 to TRBJ2-7, with 12 bases identical to TRBD2. CDR1 is LGHNA, CDR2 YNFKEQ, per germline. The J segment lost 2 bases and the V segment lost 1 base, leaving 6 bases of the junction unmatched. The CDR3 has 17 residues.

This clone was recorded once. The chain links TRBV5-1 to TRBJ2-5, with 9 bases that match TRBD1. The CDR3 extends over 15 amino acids. J was trimmed by 4 bases and V by 3 bases; bases with no gene match: 7. CDR1 and CDR2 (germline): SGHRS, YFSETQ. In DNA, the CDR3 is TGCGCCAGCAGCTGGGGGACAGGGAGGAGAGAGACCCAGTACTTC. It translates to CASSWGTGRRETQYF.

The genes are TRBV5-1 and TRBJ2-1; D is possibly TRBD2 (6 bases). The CDR3 sequence is 16 residues long. The germline gives CDR1 SGHRS, CDR2 YFSETQ. Trimming cost V 0 bases and J 3 bases, with 13 bases left between them. In DNA form, the CDR3 reads TGCGCCAGCAGCTTGGTTGCTAGCGAAATCTACAATGAGCAGTTCTTC. This encodes CASSLVASEIYNEQFF.

This sequence joins TRBV28 and TRBJ1-4, with no clear D. With 2 bases removed from V and 0 bases from J, the gap between germline ends came to 16 bases. The germline V gene encodes CDR1 MDHEN and CDR2 SYDVKM. This CDR3 is 18 amino acids long. The DNA for the CDR3 is TGTGCCAGCAGTTTAAGCTCAGGACTCGACGCAACTAATGAAAAACTGTTTTTT. Its protein product is CASSLSSGLDATNEKLFF.

This sequence joins TRBV5-6 and TRBJ1-2; no reliable D call. The CDR3 spans 14 residues. The germline V gene has CDR1 SGHDT and CDR2 YYEEEE. V was trimmed by 1 base and J by 4 bases, leaving 11 bases between them. The DNA for the CDR3 is TGTGCCAGCAGCTTGCTTGAGATTGGCTATGGCTACACCTTC. Its translation is CASSLLEIGYGYTF.

The chain has TRBV7-2 and TRBJ1-5, with D maybe TRBD1 (6 bases). There are 18 residues in the CDR3. The ends were cut back, 5 bases at V and 1 base at J, with 21 bases in the middle. Germline V gives CDR1 SGHTA, CDR2 FQGNSA. This chain's CDR3 is CASSNSLSGAPSNQPQHF. CDR3 in DNA: TGTGCCAGCAGCAATTCCCTTTCAGGGGCCCCGAGCAATCAGCCCCAGCATTTT.

CDR3 residues: CASSLLAKSTDTQYF. The CDR3, as DNA: TGTGCCAGCAGCCTGCTGGCAAAAAGCACAGATACGCAGTATTTT. The chain couples TRBV5-4 to TRBJ2-3; D call uncertain. The CDR3 length is 15 residues. Germline V lookup: CDR1 SGHNT, CDR2 YYREEE (reference sequence). Trimming cost V 4 bases and J 0 bases, with 12 bases left between them.

V usage is TRBV5-6 and J usage is TRBJ2-1, with 7 bases aligning to TRBD2. The CDR3 covers 18 residues. CDR1 SGHDT and CDR2 YYEEEE come from the germline V gene. Trimming took 0 bases from V and 5 from J; bases not matched to a gene: 14. The CDR3 is CASSLASSLGTMNNEQFF. In nucleotides, the CDR3 is TGTGCCAGCAGCTTGGCCTCGTCACTCGGGACTATGAACAATGAGCAGTTCTTC. The variable domain in full, completed from reference TRBV5-6 and TRBJ2-1, reads DAGVTQSPTHLIKTRGQQVTLRCSPKSGHDTVSWYQQALGQGPQFIFQYYEEEERQRGNFPDRFSGHQFPNYSSELNVNALLLGDSALYLCASSLASSLGTMNNEQFFGPGTRLTVL.